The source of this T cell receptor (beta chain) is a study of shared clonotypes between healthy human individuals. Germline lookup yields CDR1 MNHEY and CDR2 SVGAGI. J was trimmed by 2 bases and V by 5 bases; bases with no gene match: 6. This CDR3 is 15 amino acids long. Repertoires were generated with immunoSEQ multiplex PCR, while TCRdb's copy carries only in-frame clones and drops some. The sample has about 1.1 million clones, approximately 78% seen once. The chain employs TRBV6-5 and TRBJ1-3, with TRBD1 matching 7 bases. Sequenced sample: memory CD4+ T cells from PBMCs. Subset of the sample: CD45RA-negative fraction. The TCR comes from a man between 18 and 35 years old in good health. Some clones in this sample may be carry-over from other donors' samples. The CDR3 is CASSPWGQTGNTIYF. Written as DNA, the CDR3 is TGTGCCAGCAGTCCTTGGGGACAGACTGGAAACACCATATATTTT.